Presented here are 5 T cell receptor beta chains from one specimen sequenced in a study of blood T cell repertoires in COVID-19. The table came from immunoSEQ multiplex PCR; TCRdb's copy has only in-frame clones and leaves some out. The data show some 100,000 clones, over 80% seen once. Sequenced material: peripheral blood. These receptors all stem from a woman aged 60-75 years with acute or convalescent COVID-19.

The rearrangement uses TRBV29-1 and TRBJ1-2; D may be TRBD1 (5 bases). The germline V gene has CDR1 SQVTM and CDR2 ANQGSEA. The CDR3 contains 13 residues. Trimming shortened V by 6 bases and J by 0 bases, and 11 bases separated the two germline ends. The CDR3 DNA reads as TGCAGCGTGCGGGACTCCACTAACTATGGCTACACCTTC. Translated: CSVRDSTNYGYTF.

The rearrangement links TRBV6-5 to TRBJ2-7, with a possible D match to TRBD2 (7 bases). V lost 8 bases and J lost 5, with 19 bases in between. CDR3 length equals 14 residues. Germline V gives CDR1 MNHEY, CDR2 SVGAGI. The CDR3 protein is CASGGRGATDEQYF. CDR3 bases: TGTGCCAGCGGGGGGAGGGGGGCAACAGACGAGCAGTACTTC.

This sequence joins TRBV9 and TRBJ2-3; maybe TRBD2 (6 bases). Germline V gene lookup returns CDR1 SGDLS and CDR2 YYNGEE. V lost 4 bases and J lost 2, with 14 bases in between. The CDR3 extends over 15 amino acids. The chain's CDR3 is CASSSLAILTDTQYF. Here the CDR3 DNA reads TGTGCCAGCAGCTCGCTAGCGATCCTCACAGATACGCAGTATTTT.

The CDR3 spells CASSLAPRAPRNEQFF. The CDR3, as DNA: TGTGCCAGCAGCTTAGCCCCCAGGGCCCCCCGCAATGAGCAGTTCTTC. The chain couples TRBV7-2 to TRBJ2-1, with D perhaps matching TRBD1 (5 bases). This CDR3 contains 16 residues. Trimming stripped 0 bases from V and 6 bases from J, with 15 bases between. Germline lookup yields CDR1 SGHTA and CDR2 FQGNSA.

This clone was picked up many times. This CDR3 reads CASSVAPVAEAYEQYF. The CDR3 nucleotides are TGTGCCAGCAGCGTAGCACCGGTAGCGGAGGCCTACGAGCAGTACTTC. V and J are TRBV9 and TRBJ2-7, with a possible D match to TRBD2 (6 bases). Per germline, CDR1 SGDLS and CDR2 YYNGEE. Trimming removed 0 bases from V and 2 bases from J, with 15 bases in between. The CDR3 totals 16 residues.